This T cell receptor beta chain was documented in a study of CD8 T cells in Susac syndrome. As for the study in general: Intravenous immunoglobulin alone or corticosteroids were being given to patients with Susac syndrome at blood draw, unless they were therapy-naive.

The CDR3 sequence is 13 residues long. V shed 5 bases, J shed 4 bases, and the junction held 4 bases outside the gene matches. From germline, CDR1 is LGHNA and CDR2 YSLEER. Patients with Susac syndrome met diagnostic criteria that were recently defined for definite or probable disease. An input of about 0.5 to 1 ug of RNA was subjected to reverse transcription using random hexamers. Amplification of TCR beta CDR3 by immunoSEQ multiplex PCR spanned 54 Vbeta and 13 Jbeta. Each CDR3 protein is one row after TCRdb ran MiXCR on the immunoSEQ multiplex PCR reads. The top ten clones hold less than 0.15% of a sample with about 120,000 distinct CDR3 sequences, 95% to 96% of them seen once.

The specimen sequenced was CD4+ T cells from PBMCs. This rearrangement joins TRBV4-3 to TRBJ1-1, with 7 bases identical to TRBD1. This TCR was sampled from a human donor with Susac syndrome. This CDR3 is CASSNSGGTEAFF. As DNA, the CDR3 is TGCGCCAGCAGCAACTCAGGGGGCACTGAAGCTTTCTTT.